This T cell receptor beta chain comes out of a study of blood T cell repertoires in COVID-19 (dated by TCRdb to the early 2020s). About the full investigation: The collaborator samples originated in the United States, Italy and Spain and spanned the acute and convalescent phases of COVID-19. The material from the prospective study consisted of cDNA or gDNA derived from T cells, B-cell-depleted T cells, or PBMCs. Deeply sampled blood TCRbeta repertoires from subjects exposed to, actively infected with, or recovered from COVID-19 were included in the dataset. The repertoires were released in a freely available public database intended as a resource for research on the immune response to SARS-CoV-2. The samples were drawn from the first 160 participants of the ongoing ImmuneRACE study and from 1,254 subjects provided by 6 global collaborators. The sample metadata nearly always contained a de-identified subject ID, COVID-19 status, age in years and sex. Where available, HLA class I and class II types were taken from metadata supplied by the sample provider and were not determined by assay-based typing. Findings and caveats that apply to the study as a whole: How much clinical and demographic metadata was included differed by source and by participant, and the metadata was provided uncurated.

Comment on this clone: The antigen it binds to is not known. Base qualities are missing; no much larger clone stands one base away.

CDR1 and CDR2 were assigned from the germline V gene as SGHRS and YFSETQ. V sheds 2 bases and J sheds 1 base, leaving 9 bases between their ends. The CDR3 holds 15 amino acids from the cysteine to the phenylalanine. CDR3 DNA is the only sequence kept; it has 45 bases, read in frame from the first base. At one collaborating source in Seattle, patients were enrolled during active infection and were followed longitudinally through the course of disease. Each collaborating institution followed its own protocols to collect whole blood in K2EDTA tubes. For TCRbeta analysis, collaborators shipped samples as frozen whole blood, isolated PBMCs, or DNA extracted from either of those sample types. The immunoSEQ Assay, a bias-controlled multiplex PCR, was used to amplify TCRbeta CDR3 regions from genomic DNA. The paper's data handling went like this. The number of nucleated cells in each sample was estimated by amplification of reference gene primers within the assay. To quantify the absolute abundance of each unique TCRbeta CDR3 rearrangement, sequence reads were collapsed and filtered. For each sample, productive Simpson clonality was calculated by taking the square root of Simpson's diversity index across productive rearrangements. TCRdb limited this immuneACCESS table to in-frame rearrangements with V and J called. A share of clones is missing; checked studies link under half to unresolved V genes, and the rest is unexplained. Clone size and the V and J calls come from that table; the DNA yielded D and trimming. The sample includes approximately 300,000 clones, with 84% observed a single time. Approximately 14% of the sample goes to the ten largest clones.

The sequence links TRBV5-1 to TRBJ2-2, with a tentative D gene TRBD1 over 6 matching bases. The sequenced material came from peripheral blood. The receptor comes from a person aged 70 to 85 with COVID-19, enrolled during active disease. The CDR3 protein: CASSFWTENTGELFF. The DNA is as follows: TGCGCCAGCAGCTTTTGGACAGAGAACACCGGGGAGCTGTTTTTT.